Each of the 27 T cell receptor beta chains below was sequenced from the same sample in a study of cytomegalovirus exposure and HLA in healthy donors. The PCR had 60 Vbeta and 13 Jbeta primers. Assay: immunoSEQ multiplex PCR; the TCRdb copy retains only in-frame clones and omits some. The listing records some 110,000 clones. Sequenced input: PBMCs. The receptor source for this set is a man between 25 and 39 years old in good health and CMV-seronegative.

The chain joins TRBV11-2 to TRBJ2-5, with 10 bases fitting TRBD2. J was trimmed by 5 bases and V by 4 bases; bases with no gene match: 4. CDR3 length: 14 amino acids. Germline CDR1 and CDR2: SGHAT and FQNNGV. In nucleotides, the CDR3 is TGTGCCAGCAGCTCGGGACTAGCGTCGGAGACCCAGTACTTC. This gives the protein CASSSGLASETQYF.

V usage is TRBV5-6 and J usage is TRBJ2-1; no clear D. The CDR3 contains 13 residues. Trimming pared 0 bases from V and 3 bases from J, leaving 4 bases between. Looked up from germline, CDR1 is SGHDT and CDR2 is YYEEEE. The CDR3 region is CASSLGHYNEQFF. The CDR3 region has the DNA TGTGCCAGCAGCTTGGGGCACTACAATGAGCAGTTCTTC.

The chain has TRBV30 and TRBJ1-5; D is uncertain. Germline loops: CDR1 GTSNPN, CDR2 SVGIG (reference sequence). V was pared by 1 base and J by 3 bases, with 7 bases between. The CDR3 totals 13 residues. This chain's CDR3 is CAWSAGNNQPQHF. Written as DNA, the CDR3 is TGTGCCTGGAGTGCGGGGAACAATCAGCCCCAGCATTTT.

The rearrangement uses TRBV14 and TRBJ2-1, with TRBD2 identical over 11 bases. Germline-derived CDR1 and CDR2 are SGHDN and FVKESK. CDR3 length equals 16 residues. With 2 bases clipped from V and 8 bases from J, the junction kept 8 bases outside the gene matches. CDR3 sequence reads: CASSQIAGGKLDEQFF. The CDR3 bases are TGTGCCAGCAGCCAAATAGCGGGAGGGAAATTAGATGAGCAGTTCTTC.

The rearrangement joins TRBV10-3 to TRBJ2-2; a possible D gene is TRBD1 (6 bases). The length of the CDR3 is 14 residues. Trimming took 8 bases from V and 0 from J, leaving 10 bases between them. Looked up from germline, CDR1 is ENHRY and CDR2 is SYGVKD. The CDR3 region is CAIERQANTGELFF. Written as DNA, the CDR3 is TGTGCCATCGAGCGACAGGCGAACACCGGGGAGCTGTTTTTT.

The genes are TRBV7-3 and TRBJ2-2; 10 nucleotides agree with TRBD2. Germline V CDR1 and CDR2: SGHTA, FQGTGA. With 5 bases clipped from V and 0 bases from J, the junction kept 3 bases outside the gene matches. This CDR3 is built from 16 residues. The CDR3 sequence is CASSRGLASNTGELFF. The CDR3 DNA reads TGTGCCAGCAGCCGGGGACTAGCGTCGAACACCGGGGAGCTGTTTTTT.

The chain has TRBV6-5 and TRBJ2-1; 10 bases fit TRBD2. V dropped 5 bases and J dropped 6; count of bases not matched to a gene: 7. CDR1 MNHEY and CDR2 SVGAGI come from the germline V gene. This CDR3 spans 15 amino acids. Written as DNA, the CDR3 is TGTGCCAGCAGTCCCGGGACTAGCGCCACCAATGAGCAGTTCTTC. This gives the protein CASSPGTSATNEQFF.

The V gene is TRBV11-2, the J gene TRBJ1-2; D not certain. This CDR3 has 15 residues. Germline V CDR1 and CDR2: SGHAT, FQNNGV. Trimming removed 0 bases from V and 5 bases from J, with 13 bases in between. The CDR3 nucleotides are TGTGCCAGCAGCTTAGATGGGGAGGTGAAATATGGCTACACCTTC. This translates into CASSLDGEVKYGYTF.

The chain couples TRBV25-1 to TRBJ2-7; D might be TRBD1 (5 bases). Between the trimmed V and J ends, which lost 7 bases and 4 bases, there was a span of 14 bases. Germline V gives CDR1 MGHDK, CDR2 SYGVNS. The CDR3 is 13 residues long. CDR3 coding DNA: TGTGCCAGCAATAAAGGGGTCGGATACGAGCAGTACTTC. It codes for CASNKGVGYEQYF.

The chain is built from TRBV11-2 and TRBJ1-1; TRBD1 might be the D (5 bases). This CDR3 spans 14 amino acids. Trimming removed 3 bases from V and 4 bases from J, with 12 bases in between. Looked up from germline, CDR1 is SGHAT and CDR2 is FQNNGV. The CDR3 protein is CASSFGTWGTEAFF. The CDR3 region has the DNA TGTGCCAGCAGCTTTGGGACTTGGGGCACTGAAGCTTTCTTT. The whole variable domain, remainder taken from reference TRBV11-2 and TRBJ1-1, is EAGVAQSPRYKIIEKRQSVAFWCNPISGHATLYWYQQILGQGPKLLIQFQNNGVVDDSQLPKDRFSAERLKGVDSTLKIQPAKLEDSAVYLCASSFGTWGTEAFFGQGTRLTVV.

CDR3 sequence: CASSFGRDGSYNEQFF. The CDR3 DNA sequence: TGTGCCAGCAGCTTTGGGCGGGATGGCTCCTACAATGAGCAGTTCTTC. The V gene is TRBV5-6, the J gene TRBJ2-1; weak D call: TRBD2 (6 bases). Germline-derived CDR1 and CDR2 are SGHDT and YYEEEE. V was shortened by 2 bases and J by 0 bases, with 12 bases between the two germline ends. The CDR3 sequence is 16 residues long. The whole variable domain, filled in from reference TRBV5-6 and TRBJ2-1, reads DAGVTQSPTHLIKTRGQQVTLRCSPKSGHDTVSWYQQALGQGPQFIFQYYEEEERQRGNFPDRFSGHQFPNYSSELNVNALLLGDSALYLCASSFGRDGSYNEQFFGPGTRLTVL.

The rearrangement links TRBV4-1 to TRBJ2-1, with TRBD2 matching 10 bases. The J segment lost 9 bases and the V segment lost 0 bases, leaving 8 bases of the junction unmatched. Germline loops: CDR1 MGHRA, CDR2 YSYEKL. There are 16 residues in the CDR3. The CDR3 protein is CASSQEEAGGLFEQFF. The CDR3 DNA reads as TGCGCCAGCAGCCAAGAGGAAGCGGGAGGGCTTTTTGAGCAGTTCTTC.

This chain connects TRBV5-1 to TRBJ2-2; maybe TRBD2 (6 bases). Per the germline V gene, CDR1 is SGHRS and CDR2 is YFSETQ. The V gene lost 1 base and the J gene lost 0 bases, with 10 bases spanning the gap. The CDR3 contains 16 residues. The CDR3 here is CASSLSLASNTGELFF. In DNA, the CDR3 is TGCGCCAGCAGCTTGAGCCTAGCGTCGAACACCGGGGAGCTGTTTTTT.

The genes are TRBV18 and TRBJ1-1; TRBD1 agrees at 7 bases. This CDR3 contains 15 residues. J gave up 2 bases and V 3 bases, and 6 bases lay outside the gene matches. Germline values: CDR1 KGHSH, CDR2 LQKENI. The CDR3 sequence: CASSPIRDSNTEAFF. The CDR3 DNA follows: TGTGCCAGCTCACCCATCCGGGACAGTAACACTGAAGCTTTCTTT.

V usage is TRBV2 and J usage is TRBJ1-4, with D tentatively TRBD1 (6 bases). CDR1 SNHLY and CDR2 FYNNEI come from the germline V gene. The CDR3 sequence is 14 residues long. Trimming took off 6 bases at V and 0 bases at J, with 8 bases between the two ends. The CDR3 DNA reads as TGTGCCAGCAGGGACAGAGCAACTAATGAAAAACTGTTTTTT. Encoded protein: CASRDRATNEKLFF.

CDR3 region: CAWTPGAGDEQYF. The CDR3 nucleotides read TGTGCCTGGACCCCGGGGGCGGGAGACGAGCAGTACTTC. The J gene is TRBJ2-7, the V gene TRBV30; D perhaps matches TRBD2 (7 bases). The ends were cut back, 4 bases at V and 5 bases at J, with 15 bases in the middle. The V gene's germline CDR1 is GTSNPN and CDR2 SVGIG (reference sequence). The CDR3 is 13 amino acids.

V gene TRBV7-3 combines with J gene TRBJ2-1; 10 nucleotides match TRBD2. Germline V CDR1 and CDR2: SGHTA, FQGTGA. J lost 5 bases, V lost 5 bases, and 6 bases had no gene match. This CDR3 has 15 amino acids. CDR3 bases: TGTGCCAGCAGCCAGACTAGCGGGCTGAACAATGAGCAGTTCTTC. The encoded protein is CASSQTSGLNNEQFF.

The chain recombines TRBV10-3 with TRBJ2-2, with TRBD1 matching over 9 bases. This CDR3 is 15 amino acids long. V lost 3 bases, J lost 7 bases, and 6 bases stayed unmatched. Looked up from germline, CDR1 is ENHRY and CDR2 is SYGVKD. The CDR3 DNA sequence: TGTGCCATCAGTGATGAACAGGGGGCCGGCGGGGAGCTGTTTTTT. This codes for CAISDEQGAGGELFF.

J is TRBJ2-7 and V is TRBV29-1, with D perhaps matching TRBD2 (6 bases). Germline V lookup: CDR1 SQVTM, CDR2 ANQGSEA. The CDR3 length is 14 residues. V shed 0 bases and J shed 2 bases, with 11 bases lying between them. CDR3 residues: CSVEDLARPYEQYF. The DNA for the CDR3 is TGCAGCGTTGAAGATCTAGCGAGACCCTACGAGCAGTACTTC.

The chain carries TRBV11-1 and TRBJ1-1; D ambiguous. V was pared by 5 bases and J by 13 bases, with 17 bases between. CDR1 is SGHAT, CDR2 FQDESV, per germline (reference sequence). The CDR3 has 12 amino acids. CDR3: CASSPYEMSGFF. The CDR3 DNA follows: TGTGCCAGCAGCCCCTATGAGATGTCGGGTTTCTTT.

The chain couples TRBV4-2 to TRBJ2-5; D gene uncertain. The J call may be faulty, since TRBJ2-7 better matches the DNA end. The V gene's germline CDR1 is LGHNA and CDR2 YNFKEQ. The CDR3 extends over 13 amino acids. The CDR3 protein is CASSQEDFSEQYF. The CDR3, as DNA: TGTGCCAGCAGCCAAGAGGATTTCAGCGAGCAGTACTTC.

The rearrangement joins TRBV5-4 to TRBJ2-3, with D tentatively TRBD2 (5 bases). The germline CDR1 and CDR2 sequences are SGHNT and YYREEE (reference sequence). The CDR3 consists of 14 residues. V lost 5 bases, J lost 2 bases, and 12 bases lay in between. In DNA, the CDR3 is TGTGCCAGCAGGGACTTGTCTATCACAGATACGCAGTATTTT. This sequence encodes CASRDLSITDTQYF.

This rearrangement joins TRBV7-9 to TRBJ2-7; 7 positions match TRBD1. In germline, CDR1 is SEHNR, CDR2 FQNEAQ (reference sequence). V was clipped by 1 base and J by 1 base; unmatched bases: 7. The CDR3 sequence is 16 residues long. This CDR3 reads CASSLVEGQVSYEQYF. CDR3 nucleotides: TGTGCCAGCAGCTTAGTTGAAGGACAGGTATCCTACGAGCAGTACTTC.

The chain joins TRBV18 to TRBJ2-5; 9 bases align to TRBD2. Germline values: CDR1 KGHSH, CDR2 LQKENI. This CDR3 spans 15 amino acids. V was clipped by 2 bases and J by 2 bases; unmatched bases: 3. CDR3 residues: CASSPLSGGQETQYF. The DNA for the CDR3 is TGTGCCAGCTCACCATTAAGCGGGGGGCAAGAGACCCAGTACTTC.

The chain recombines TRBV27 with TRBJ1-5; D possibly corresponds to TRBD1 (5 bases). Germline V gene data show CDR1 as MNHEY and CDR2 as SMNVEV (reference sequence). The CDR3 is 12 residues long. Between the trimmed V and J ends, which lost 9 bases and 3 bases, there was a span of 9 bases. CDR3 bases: TGTGCCAGTGGGGCTTTCAATCAGCCCCAGCATTTT. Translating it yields CASGAFNQPQHF.

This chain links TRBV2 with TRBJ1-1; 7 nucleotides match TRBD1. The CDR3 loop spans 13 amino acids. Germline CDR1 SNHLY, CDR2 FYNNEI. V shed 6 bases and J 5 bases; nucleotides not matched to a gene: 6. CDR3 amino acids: CASRTQGGTEAFF. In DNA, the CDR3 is TGTGCCAGCAGGACCCAGGGGGGTACTGAAGCTTTCTTT.

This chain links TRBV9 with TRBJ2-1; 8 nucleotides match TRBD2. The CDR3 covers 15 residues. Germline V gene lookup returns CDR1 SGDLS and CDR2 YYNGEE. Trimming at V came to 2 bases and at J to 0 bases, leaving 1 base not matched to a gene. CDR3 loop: CASSVGTSSYNEQFF. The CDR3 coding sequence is TGTGCCAGCAGCGTTGGGACTAGCTCCTACAATGAGCAGTTCTTC.